The clone carrying this T cell receptor (beta chain) was seen many times. The data belong to a study of early T cells in non-severe SARS-CoV-2 infection. Germline V gene lookup returns CDR1 SGHTA and CDR2 FQGNSA. Trimming removed 3 bases from V and 0 bases from J, with 12 bases in between. The length of the CDR3 is 16 residues. Each single cDNA molecule received a unique molecular identifier. TCRdb reanalysed the 5' RACE reads using MiXCR and keeps one entry per CDR3 protein. The sample has roughly 93,000 distinct CDR3 sequences; around 10% are singletons. The V call is TRBV7-2, the J call TRBJ2-1; a possible D gene is TRBD1 (6 bases). The sample consisted of whole blood. The receptor was isolated from an adult who was a healthcare worker with PCR-confirmed SARS-CoV-2 infection or an uninfected control (not recorded which). The CDR3 bases are TGTGCCAGCAGCTTTGGGGGCGGTAGCTCCTACAATGAGCAGTTCTTC. The encoded protein is CASSFGGGSSYNEQFF.